This TCR beta chain was obtained from a study of vaccination effects on CD4 cells after COVID-19 (dated by TCRdb to between 2020 and 2023). Study-level background: Two doses of either the BNT162b2 or the mRNA-1273 mRNA SARS-CoV-2 vaccine were administered to participants. The study compared SARS-CoV-2 spike-specific CD4+ TCR repertoires before and after mRNA vaccination in COVID-19 convalescent patients and infection-naive vaccine recipients. Pre-vaccine samples were collected from two convalescent patients 16 days and one week before the first dose, corresponding to 142 and 148 days after COVID-19 diagnosis. Altogether, some ten COVID-19 convalescent patients and a few SARS-CoV-2-naive healthy vaccine recipients made up the full study. The Oncomine TCR Beta short-read assay on an Illumina iSeq 100 was used to sequence cultures from other donors in the study.

Turning to this clone: This clone's antigen is unknown. There are no base qualities to consult, and no much larger clone falls within one base.

What the work shows at the level of the full study, not this receptor alone: Only a small number of convalescent patients were included, and no early post-infection timepoints were available, which limited the study. Both infection-induced and vaccine-induced clones contracted markedly at late post-vaccination timepoints, which is consistent with waning T cell responses. Among convalescent patients, the spike-reactive repertoire after vaccination was made up mainly of new vaccine-induced clones that were largely distinct from the clones induced by infection.

To identify antigen-specific CD4+ T cell clonotypes by their expansion, the ViraFEST assay first stimulated PBMC with viral peptide pools and then applied TCR sequencing. After around eleven days of culture, CD4+ T cells were isolated with the EasySep CD4+ T cell isolation kit. Convalescent patients had PCR-confirmed SARS-CoV-2 infection between March and December 2020, before Alpha, Beta and Delta variants emerged in the United States. Each well held two million PBMC cultured in IMDM containing approximately 5% human AB serum, around 10 IU/ml IL-2 and gentamicin, along with roughly 10 ug/ml peptides. On days 3 and 7, half of the culture medium was replaced with fresh IL-2-containing medium. Each peptide stimulation condition was cultured in triplicate wells unless otherwise noted. Using Ficoll-Paque Plus gradient centrifugation, PBMC were separated from whole blood and then either used fresh or cryopreserved at -140C. The QIAamp micro DNA kit was used to extract genomic DNA from the cultured CD4+ T cells.

Library preparation employed the immunoSEQ multiplex PCR assay. TCR beta CDR3 sequencing was performed on DNA from the cultured, isolated CD4+ T cells. Turning to the authors' computational methods: Non-productive TCR sequences were removed and reads were trimmed to the CDR3 region, keeping CDR3s of at least 7 amino acids. Antigen-specific clonotypes were identified using the MANAFEST web app by comparison of expansion in peptide wells against reference cultures. To be called positive, a clone needed expansion at FDR<0.05 compared with the reference and with all other wells, an odds ratio greater than 5, and a frequency greater than 0.1% in two replicate wells. Cross-reactive clonotypes were defined as significantly expanded in SARS-CoV-2 spike wells and in at least one common cold coronavirus spike condition. Using the stringdist R package, CDR3 similarity was measured by Levenshtein distance, and unrooted trees were constructed with ape in R 3.6.1. TCRdb mirrors the immuneACCESS table, restricted to in-frame sequences. Some clones are absent from its copies; in checked studies, under half trace to an unresolved V gene, and the reason for the others is unknown. V and J calls and clone size are those listed in that table; D and trimming were worked out from the DNA. The sample table lists 42,000 or so clones, roughly two thirds of them with a count of one. The ten largest make up roughly 30% of the sample.

The germline V gene gives CDR1 as MNHEY and CDR2 as SVGEGT. V drops 6 bases and J drops 1 base, leaving 10 bases in between. Including the terminal cysteine and phenylalanine, the CDR3 comprises 14 residues. Only the CDR3 part of the read is kept: 42 bases, read in frame from the first base. This receptor chain uses TRBV6-2 or TRBV6-3 and TRBJ1-5; D gene: possibly TRBD1, on 5 matching bases. The source was CD4+ T cells from PBMCs cultured with a peptide pool, collected before COVID-19 vaccination. This clonotype was sampled from a human donor who had a prior SARS-CoV-2 infection. The DNA sequence is as follows: TGTGCCAGCAGCCCCCGGGGGAGCAATCAGCCCCAGCATTTT. The encoded protein is CASSPRGSNQPQHF.